These 29 T cell receptor beta chains were sequenced from one sample in a study of shared clonotypes between healthy human individuals. Sequencing was performed with immunoSEQ multiplex PCR; in TCRdb, only in-frame clones are kept and a portion is missing. The repertoire holds hundreds of thousands of clones, with just under 97% as singletons. As defined, naive CD8 cells were CD45RO-negative and positively selected for CCR7, with terminally differentiated effector memory CD45RA+ cells excluded. Sequenced material: naive CD8+ T cells sorted from blood. Receptor source: a young woman in good health.

V gene TRBV2 combines with J gene TRBJ2-2; no clear D. Trimming took 0 bases from V and 14 from J, leaving 13 bases between them. Looked up from germline, CDR1 is SNHLY and CDR2 is FYNNEI. CDR3 length equals 13 residues. Written as DNA, the CDR3 is TGTGCCAGCAGTGAAGCGCTCTGGCCTCCCCTGTTTTTT. This translates into CASSEALWPPLFF.

The rearrangement links TRBV11-2 to TRBJ1-1; unclear D gene. CDR3 length: 12 residues. Germline V gene lookup returns CDR1 SGHAT and CDR2 FQNNGV. CDR3 loop: CAEKGDASEAFF. The DNA for the CDR3 is TGTGCAGAAAAGGGTGACGCGTCTGAAGCTTTCTTT.

The chain uses TRBV28 and TRBJ2-5; 13 positions match TRBD2. The DNA end is a closer match to TRBJ2-7, so the J assignment may be wrong. This CDR3 has 14 amino acids. Per germline, CDR1 MDHEN and CDR2 SYDVKM. The CDR3 region is CASRGLAGTYEQYF. CDR3 sequence (DNA): TGTGCCAGCAGGGGACTAGCGGGAACCTACGAGCAGTACTTC.

This clone has only one observation. This chain links TRBV27 with TRBJ1-2; D ambiguous. CDR1 and CDR2 from the germline V gene are MNHEY and SMNVEV (reference sequence). V lost 4 bases to trimming and J lost 0 bases, with 6 bases between them. The CDR3 consists of 13 residues. CDR3 protein: CASSSSTNYGYTF. The CDR3 DNA is TGTGCCAGCAGTTCTAGTACTAACTATGGCTACACCTTC.

V gene TRBV27 combines with J gene TRBJ2-3, with TRBD2 identical over 9 bases. Germline V CDR1 and CDR2: MNHEY, SMNVEV (reference sequence). The CDR3 consists of 15 residues. The J segment lost 3 bases and the V segment lost 7 bases, leaving 8 bases of the junction unmatched. The CDR3 spells CASNPSGIGTDTQYF. DNA of the CDR3: TGTGCCAGCAACCCTAGCGGGATTGGGACAGATACGCAGTATTTT.

V gene TRBV4-2 combines with J gene TRBJ1-1, with D perhaps TRBD1 (6 bases). V gave up 3 bases and J gave up 1 base, with 27 bases separating them. The CDR3 has 20 residues. The germline CDR1 and CDR2 sequences are LGHNA and YNFKEQ. The CDR3 loop is CASSHTGSRTMGSGNTEAFF. The CDR3 region has the DNA TGTGCCAGCAGCCATACAGGGTCTCGGACGATGGGGAGTGGGAACACTGAAGCTTTCTTT.

The V call is TRBV7-8, the J call TRBJ2-1, with a possible D match to TRBD1 (5 bases). The CDR3 loop spans 13 amino acids. Germline lookup yields CDR1 SGHVS and CDR2 FQNEAQ. Trimming pared 4 bases from V and 4 bases from J, leaving 8 bases between. The CDR3 spells CASSSTAYNEQFF. The DNA for the CDR3 is TGTGCCAGCAGCTCGACAGCATACAATGAGCAGTTCTTC.

The rearrangement joins TRBV5-6 to TRBJ2-7, with D possibly TRBD2 on 6 matching bases. Germline V gene data show CDR1 as SGHDT and CDR2 as YYEEEE. This CDR3 spans 13 amino acids. Trimming cost V 3 bases and J 6 bases, with 13 bases left between them. The CDR3 loop reads CASSSGGSGEQYF. The CDR3 nucleotides are TGTGCCAGCAGCTCCGGGGGTAGCGGCGAGCAGTACTTC.

A single count supports this clone. The chain employs TRBV2 and TRBJ1-2; D may be TRBD1 (6 bases). The CDR3 runs to 13 residues. Between the trimmed V and J ends, which lost 6 bases and 2 bases, there was a span of 10 bases. CDR1 is SNHLY, CDR2 FYNNEI, per germline. The CDR3: CASSDTGNYGYTF. DNA for the CDR3: TGTGCCAGCAGCGATACAGGGAACTATGGCTACACCTTC.

The chain combines TRBV7-6 with TRBJ1-1; unclear D gene. The germline V gene has CDR1 SGHVS and CDR2 FNYEAQ. The germline V and J ends were trimmed by 5 bases and 1 base, with 14 bases remaining between them. CDR3 length equals 15 residues. CDR3 amino acids: CASSTRPTENTEAFF. The CDR3 DNA sequence: TGTGCCAGCAGCACCCGTCCTACGGAGAACACTGAAGCTTTCTTT.

V and J are TRBV28 and TRBJ2-1; D gene ambiguous. CDR3 size: 11 residues. Germline CDR1 and CDR2: MDHEN and SYDVKM. V dropped 6 bases and J dropped 5 bases, with 5 bases sitting between them. The CDR3 DNA follows: TGTGCCAGCAGGCTAAACAATGAGCAGTTCTTC. It specifies CASRLNNEQFF.

V is TRBV13 and J is TRBJ1-4; weak D call: TRBD1 (6 bases). The germline CDR1 and CDR2 sequences are PRHDT and FYEKMQ (reference sequence). The CDR3 totals 14 residues. Between the trimmed V and J ends, which lost 5 bases and 7 bases, there was a span of 14 bases. DNA of the CDR3: TGTGCCAGCAGCGCAGGGGTGGGATTTGAAAAACTGTTTTTT. Translated: CASSAGVGFEKLFF.

The rearrangement uses TRBV11-2 and TRBJ2-1; 8 bases agree with TRBD2. The CDR3 totals 15 residues. With 4 bases clipped from V and 4 bases from J, the junction kept 6 bases outside the gene matches. In germline, CDR1 is SGHAT, CDR2 FQNNGV. CDR3 sequence reads: CASSYGTRAYNEQFF. The DNA for the CDR3 is TGTGCCAGCAGCTACGGGACTAGAGCTTACAATGAGCAGTTCTTC.

The rearrangement links TRBV6-5 to TRBJ2-1; no firm D call. CDR3 length: 13 residues. The germline gives CDR1 MNHEY, CDR2 SVGAGI. The ends were cut back, 0 bases at V and 9 bases at J, with 9 bases in the middle. DNA for the CDR3: TGTGCCAGCAGTTACTCGAATTACGGTGAGCAGTTCTTC. This sequence encodes CASSYSNYGEQFF.

V and J are TRBV6-1 and TRBJ2-7, with 7 bases that match TRBD2. V lost 1 base to trimming and J lost 7 bases; unmatched junction nucleotides: 19. CDR1 and CDR2 (germline): MNHNS, SASEGT. This CDR3 spans 18 amino acids. CDR3 residues: CASSEESGANFLLWEQYF. Here the CDR3 DNA reads TGTGCCAGCAGTGAAGAAAGCGGGGCTAATTTCCTACTGTGGGAGCAGTACTTC.

V is TRBV28 and J is TRBJ2-7, with D maybe TRBD1 (6 bases). Germline V gives CDR1 MDHEN, CDR2 SYDVKM. Deletions cut 3 bases from V and 0 bases from J, with 15 bases between. CDR3 length equals 16 residues. The CDR3 loop reads CASSFSPGADSYEQYF. The CDR3 nucleotides are TGTGCCAGCAGTTTTAGCCCAGGGGCCGACTCCTACGAGCAGTACTTC. Full variable domain (missing parts from reference TRBV28 and TRBJ2-7): DVKVTQSSRYLVKRTGEKVFLECVQDMDHENMFWYRQDPGLGLRLIYFSYDVKMKEKGDIPEGYSVSREKKERFSLILESASTNQTSMYLCASSFSPGADSYEQYFGPGTRLTVT.

The chain carries TRBV29-1 and TRBJ1-1; 9 bases map to TRBD1. The CDR3 totals 12 residues. Germline CDR1 reads SQVTM; CDR2 reads ANQGSEA. V shed 7 bases, J shed 0 bases, and the junction held 0 bases outside the gene matches. As DNA, the CDR3 is TGCAGCGGGACAGGGGTGAACACTGAAGCTTTCTTT. Its protein is CSGTGVNTEAFF.

The chain uses TRBV6-1 and TRBJ1-1; no firm D call. Between the trimmed V and J ends, which lost 7 bases and 4 bases, there was a span of 13 bases. The CDR3 runs to 13 residues. The germline gives CDR1 MNHNS, CDR2 SASEGT. CDR3 in DNA: TGTGCCAGCACCAGAAGGTCTTTCACTGAAGCTTTCTTT. Its translation: CASTRRSFTEAFF.

This chain links TRBV11-2 with TRBJ2-1, with TRBD2 matching 8 bases. The CDR3 has 16 residues. CDR1 is SGHAT and CDR2 is FQNNGV in the germline V gene. The junction had 8 bases not matched to a gene; V was cut back by 1 base and J by 6 bases. The CDR3 DNA is TGTGCCAGCAGCTTAGCCGGGACTAGATTGAGCAATGAGCAGTTCTTC. It is translated as CASSLAGTRLSNEQFF.

The chain carries TRBV10-3 and TRBJ2-7, with unresolved D. Trimming removed 4 bases from V and 3 bases from J, with 10 bases in between. The CDR3 runs 13 residues. Germline V CDR1 and CDR2: ENHRY, SYGVKD. CDR3 nucleotide sequence: TGTGCCATCAGTGTGACTGAGAACTACGAGCAGTACTTC. Amino acid sequence: CAISVTENYEQYF.

The V and J genes are TRBV27 and TRBJ2-7, with 11 bases matching TRBD2. Germline V gene lookup returns CDR1 MNHEY and CDR2 SMNVEV (reference sequence). The trim removed 6 bases at V and 6 bases at J, leaving 7 bases unmatched. The CDR3 covers 14 residues. CDR3 protein: CASRTTSGRSEQYF. In nucleotides, the CDR3 is TGTGCCAGCAGAACCACTAGCGGGAGATCCGAGCAGTACTTC.

The genes are TRBV28 and TRBJ2-7; 9 nucleotides match TRBD2. Germline CDR1 reads MDHEN; CDR2 reads SYDVKM. The CDR3 consists of 15 residues. Germline trimming cut 4 bases from V and 2 bases from J; bases unmatched to any gene: 6. CDR3 sequence (DNA): TGTGCCAGCAGTTCTCGGCGGGAGGGGACCTACGAGCAGTACTTC. Its protein is CASSSRREGTYEQYF.

The chain couples TRBV7-9 to TRBJ1-2; the D is unclear. CDR1 SEHNR and CDR2 FQNEAQ come from the germline V gene (reference sequence). The V end lost 3 bases, the J end lost 0 bases, and 8 bases lay between the germline ends. This CDR3 region has 14 residues. The DNA for the CDR3 is TGTGCCAGCAGCTTTTTTACAACTAACTATGGCTACACCTTC. Amino acid sequence: CASSFFTTNYGYTF.

The chain joins TRBV7-9 to TRBJ1-1; no clear D gene. This CDR3 spans 14 amino acids. Germline assignment: CDR1 SEHNR and CDR2 FQNEAQ (reference sequence). The V end lost 0 bases, the J end lost 1 base, and 6 bases lay between the germline ends. The CDR3 DNA reads as TGTGCCAGCAGCTTAGCGGTCAGGAACACTGAAGCTTTCTTT. It is translated as CASSLAVRNTEAFF.

The rearrangement joins TRBV7-3 to TRBJ2-7; perhaps TRBD2 as D (6 bases). Per germline, CDR1 SGHTA and CDR2 FQGTGA. V shed 2 bases and J shed 5 bases, with 16 bases lying between them. This CDR3 comprises 15 residues. CDR3 sequence: CASSLGVIGSHEQYF. CDR3 bases: TGTGCCAGCAGCTTAGGGGTTATCGGGAGCCACGAGCAGTACTTC.

This clone was detected a few times. The gene calls are TRBV9 and TRBJ2-1; 9 bases are a match to TRBD1. Germline CDR1 reads SGDLS; CDR2 reads YYNGEE. V lost 4 bases to trimming and J lost 8 bases; unmatched junction nucleotides: 7. The CDR3 covers 14 residues. CDR3 bases: TGTGCCAGCAGCTGGGACAGGGTGGAGGATGAGCAGTTCTTC. It codes for CASSWDRVEDEQFF.

The V call is TRBV9, the J call TRBJ2-1; D is possibly TRBD2 (6 bases). Germline lookup yields CDR1 SGDLS and CDR2 YYNGEE. This CDR3 has 17 amino acids. Trimming removed 0 bases at V and 0 bases at J, with 13 bases between. The CDR3 nucleotides read TGTGCCAGCAGCGTAGAGCCTAGCGCCAGCTCCTACAATGAGCAGTTCTTC. Translating it yields CASSVEPSASSYNEQFF. The whole variable domain, remainder taken from reference TRBV9 and TRBJ2-1, is DSGVTQTPKHLITATGQRVTLRCSPRSGDLSVYWYQQSLDQGLQFLIQYYNGEERAKGNILERFSAQQFPDLHSELNLSSLELGDSALYFCASSVEPSASSYNEQFFGPGTRLTVL.

The gene calls are TRBV25-1 and TRBJ2-1; D not certain. V was shortened by 1 base and J by 7 bases, with 5 bases between the two germline ends. Germline V CDR1 and CDR2: MGHDK, SYGVNS. The CDR3 has 12 residues. The CDR3 region is CASSEFGNEQFF. Written as DNA, the CDR3 is TGTGCCAGCAGTGAATTTGGGAATGAGCAGTTCTTC.

The genes are TRBV14 and TRBJ2-1; 13 nucleotides match TRBD2. The V and J ends lost 6 bases and 1 base, in that order; junction bases with no gene match: 3. Germline CDR1 and CDR2: SGHDN and FVKESK. This CDR3 contains 16 residues. CDR3 in DNA: TGTGCCAGCAGTCGGACTAGCGGGAGTTCCTACAATGAGCAGTTCTTC. Its protein is CASSRTSGSSYNEQFF.